This record looks at one T cell receptor (beta chain) sequence and its context. The data derive from a study of blood T cell repertoires in COVID-19. Turning to the study itself: Researchers got acute and convalescent COVID-19 samples from the United States, Italy and Spain.

The assay was immunoSEQ multiplex PCR, and TCRdb's table has in-frame clones only and misses some. The sample holds about 160,000 clones; 60% to 85% are singletons and the top ten take 2.8%. The CDR3 consists of 12 residues. The V gene lost 1 base and the J gene lost 3 bases, with 4 bases spanning the gap. The receptor was derived from a man aged 70 or older with acute or convalescent COVID-19. This chain connects TRBV12-3 or TRBV12-4 to TRBJ2-7; D not resolved. The sequenced sample consisted of peripheral blood. For the CDR3, the DNA is TGTGCCAGCAGTTTAGTCAACTACGAGCAGTACTTC. Its translation: CASSLVNYEQYF.